The rows below give T cell receptor beta chains drawn from one sample of a study of Ad26.COV2.S vaccination and SARS-CoV-2 variants. This table comes from immunoSEQ multiplex PCR, and its TCRdb copy is limited to in-frame clones, with some not included. The data contain 350,000 to 500,000 clones, 90% of them singletons. This material consisted of peripheral blood, taken in a trial of Ad26.COV2.S vaccine versus placebo. Receptors were obtained from a person between 18 and 65 years old who received the Ad26.COV2.S COVID-19 vaccine or a placebo. The CDR3 runs from the conserved cysteine through the conserved F or W. The order of the fields is J gene, clone size, V gene, D gene, CDR3 protein, CDR3 DNA. D genes are given only for firm matches. Clone size is not always given. Where it is, it says once, few, many or a class for expanded clones.

TRBJ1-2 once TRBV19 TRBD1 CASSISRQGYYGYTF TGTGCCAGTAGTATATCCCGACAGGGCTACTATGGCTACACCTTC
TRBJ2-1 . TRBV21-1 . CASSKILGIAGSSYNEQFF TGTGCCAGCAGCAAAATTTTGGGGATAGCGGGAAGTTCCTACAATGAGCAGTTCTTC
TRBJ2-7 . TRBV6-2/TRBV6-3 TRBD1 CASSPSGQPTKEQYF TGTGCCAGCAGTCCATCGGGACAGCCGACTAAAGAGCAGTACTTC
TRBJ1-5 . TRBV7-7 . CASSPMAGGGQPQHF TGTGCTAGCAGCCCGATGGCGGGGGGTGGTCAGCCCCAGCATTTT
TRBJ2-1 . TRBV7-2 . CASSLAGSRDEQFF TGTGCCAGCAGCTTAGCCGGGAGCCGCGATGAGCAGTTCTTC
TRBJ1-4 . TRBV5-1 . CASSFGPSTNEKLFF TGCGCCAGCAGCTTCGGGCCATCAACTAATGAAAAACTGTTTTTT
TRBJ2-5 . TRBV11-2 . CASSSLDVETQYF TGTGCCAGCAGCTCCTTAGATGTGGAGACCCAGTACTTC
TRBJ1-1 . TRBV9 TRBD1 CASSETGDRGAEAFF TGTGCCAGCAGCGAGACAGGGGACAGAGGCGCTGAAGCTTTCTTT
TRBJ1-2 . TRBV9 . CASSVDPQGNYGYTF TGTGCCAGCAGCGTAGACCCCCAGGGAAACTATGGCTACACCTTC
TRBJ2-1 . TRBV28 . CASRADGRVKQFF TGTGCCAGCAGGGCAGACGGCCGTGTTAAGCAGTTCTTC
TRBJ2-7 . TRBV29-1 TRBD2 CSVVREGYYEQYF TGCAGCGTTGTTCGGGAGGGATATTACGAGCAGTACTTC
TRBJ2-3 few TRBV5-1 TRBD2 CASSLISGRFTDTQYF TGCGCCAGCAGCTTGATCAGCGGGAGGTTCACAGATACGCAGTATTTT
TRBJ2-7 . TRBV28 TRBD1 CASATGTVYEQYF TGTGCCAGCGCCACCGGGACAGTATACGAGCAGTACTTC
TRBJ2-3 . TRBV6-2/TRBV6-3 . CASSYRGGISGTDTQYF TGTGCCAGCAGTTACAGAGGTGGGATCAGTGGCACAGATACGCAGTATTTT
TRBJ2-7 . TRBV3-1/TRBV3-2 . CASSQDRGTAYEQYF TGTGCCAGCAGCCAAGATCGGGGGACCGCCTACGAGCAGTACTTC
TRBJ1-5 few TRBV2 TRBD1 CASSKQGGSDQPQHF TGTGCCAGCAGTAAACAGGGGGGGAGCGATCAGCCCCAGCATTTT
TRBJ1-1 . TRBV3-1/TRBV3-2 TRBD1 CASSQPPGQGRYTEAFF TGTGCCAGCAGCCAACCTCCGGGACAGGGCCGATACACTGAAGCTTTCTTT
TRBJ1-5 . TRBV19 . CASSPGLGQPQHF TGTGCCAGTAGTCCAGGGTTGGGACAGCCCCAGCATTTT
TRBJ2-7 . TRBV14 . CASSGLVGTYEQYF TGTGCCAGCAGCGGACTAGTGGGGACATACGAGCAGTACTTC
TRBJ1-5 . TRBV6-5 . CASNSVAKQPQHF TGTGCCAGCAATTCGGTAGCAAAACAGCCCCAGCATTTT
TRBJ2-2 . TRBV3-1/TRBV3-2 . CASSQATGAGGELFF TGTGCCAGCAGCCAAGCAACGGGAGCGGGCGGGGAGCTGTTTTTT
TRBJ2-5 . TRBV9 . CASSVAASTKETQYF TGTGCCAGCAGCGTAGCGGCTAGCACCAAGGAGACCCAGTACTTC
TRBJ1-1 . TRBV6-1 TRBD1 CASSEVGQGASEAFF TGTGCCAGCAGTGAAGTAGGACAGGGGGCTTCTGAAGCTTTCTTT
TRBJ2-7 . TRBV29-1 TRBD1 CSAGTGGLYEQYF TGCAGCGCCGGGACAGGGGGCTTATACGAGCAGTACTTC
TRBJ1-5 . TRBV25-1 . CASQGGNQPQHF TGTGCCAGCCAGGGTGGCAATCAGCCCCAGCATTTT
TRBJ1-1 . TRBV6-5 . CASSYSKGAEAFF TGTGCCAGCAGTTACTCAAAGGGAGCCGAAGCTTTCTTT
TRBJ2-7 . TRBV6-5 . CASSYGGRPYEQYF TGTGCCAGCAGCTACGGGGGTCGGCCCTACGAGCAGTACTTC
TRBJ1-1 . TRBV21-1 . CASSKQGAMGNTEAFF TGTGCCAGCAGCAAACAGGGGGCAATGGGGAACACTGAAGCTTTCTTT
TRBJ2-6 once TRBV5-4 . CASSSPGQSSGANVLTF TGTGCCAGCAGCTCCCCGGGACAAAGCTCTGGGGCCAACGTCCTGACTTTC
TRBJ1-5 . TRBV3-1/TRBV3-2 . CASKEGPNQSDQPQHF TGTGCCAGCAAGGAAGGACCTAATCAGAGTGATCAGCCCCAGCATTTT
TRBJ2-2 . TRBV6-6 TRBD2 CASSPRGVSGSANTGELFF TGTGCCAGCAGTCCCCGAGGGGTTAGCGGGAGCGCGAACACCGGGGAGCTGTTTTTT
TRBJ2-3 . TRBV7-9 TRBD1 CASSAGQGSTDTQYF TGTGCCAGCAGCGCGGGACAGGGAAGTACAGATACGCAGTATTTT
TRBJ2-1 . TRBV28 TRBD1 CASSLLQGIKNEQFF TGTGCCAGCAGTTTATTACAGGGGATTAAAAATGAGCAGTTCTTC
TRBJ1-5 . TRBV30 . CAWSSGWDQPQHF TGTGCCTGGAGTAGCGGGTGGGATCAGCCCCAGCATTTT
TRBJ2-1 . TRBV19 TRBD2 CASSIPREGARNEQFF TGTGCCAGTAGTATACCTCGGGAGGGAGCACGCAATGAGCAGTTCTTC
TRBJ1-1 . TRBV7-9 . CASSPRPDEVLNTEAFF TGTGCCAGCAGCCCCCGTCCGGACGAAGTGCTGAACACTGAAGCTTTCTTT
TRBJ1-1 . TRBV3-1/TRBV3-2 . CASSRKVDTEAFF TGTGCCAGCAGCCGCAAGGTCGACACTGAAGCTTTCTTT
TRBJ2-1 . TRBV28 TRBD2 CASSLGLAGLLRNEQFF TGTGCCAGCAGCTTGGGACTAGCGGGACTTCTGAGGAATGAGCAGTTCTTC
TRBJ2-1 . TRBV29-1 . CSFGLLYNEQFF TGCAGTTTTGGGCTTCTCTACAATGAGCAGTTCTTC
TRBJ2-5 . TRBV18 . CASSRIKAISETQYF TGTGCCAGCTCACGAATCAAAGCTATTTCGGAGACCCAGTACTTC
TRBJ1-2 . TRBV27 . CASKGQASRYTF TGTGCCAGCAAGGGCCAGGCCTCCCGCTACACCTTC
TRBJ2-1 . TRBV19 TRBD2 CASTTGTSESDEQFF TGTGCCAGTACTACCGGGACTAGCGAATCGGATGAGCAGTTCTTC
TRBJ2-1 . TRBV9 . CASSVRGYEQFF TGTGCCAGCAGCGTAAGGGGCTATGAGCAGTTCTTC
TRBJ2-5 . TRBV6-2/TRBV6-3 TRBD1 CASSKKSPGTGQETQYF TGTGCCAGCAGCAAAAAGTCTCCCGGGACAGGACAAGAGACCCAGTACTTC
TRBJ1-5 . TRBV7-8 . CASSLLGAHVNQPQHF TGTGCCAGCAGCTTATTGGGGGCTCATGTCAATCAGCCCCAGCATTTT
TRBJ1-1 . TRBV6-5 . CASRRSMNTEAFF TGTGCCAGCAGGAGGAGCATGAACACTGAAGCTTTCTTT
TRBJ2-3 . TRBV30 . CAWSSSTDTQYF TGTGCCTGGAGTTCGAGTACAGATACGCAGTATTTT
TRBJ2-1 . TRBV7-2 TRBD1 CASSLDRGRVFF TGTGCCAGCAGCTTAGACAGGGGGCGAGTGTTCTTC
TRBJ1-2 . TRBV2 . CASKGILRDGDNYGYTF TGTGCCAGCAAGGGAATCCTCAGGGACGGAGATAACTATGGCTACACCTTC
TRBJ2-2 . TRBV19 TRBD2 CASSRSGLVVGELFF TGTGCCAGTAGTAGGTCCGGACTAGTGGTCGGGGAGCTGTTTTTT
TRBJ1-1 . TRBV7-8 . CASSVGRVKNTEAFF TGTGCCAGCAGCGTGGGACGGGTGAAGAACACTGAAGCTTTCTTT
TRBJ1-2 few TRBV7-9 . CASSLDRGYTF TGTGCCAGCAGCTTAGACAGAGGCTACACCTTC
TRBJ1-4 . TRBV6-6 . CASSYRGPIEKLFF TGTGCCAGCAGTTACAGGGGACCTATAGAAAAACTGTTTTTT
TRBJ1-2 . TRBV6-2/TRBV6-3 . CASSPGGNYGYTF TGTGCCAGCAGCCCCGGGGGAAACTATGGCTACACCTTC
TRBJ2-1 . TRBV4-3 . CASSQDGNWANNEQFF TGCGCCAGCAGCCAAGATGGAAATTGGGCTAACAATGAGCAGTTCTTC